A selection of T cell receptor beta chains follows, all from one sample in a study of beta chain features in type 1 diabetes. The table came from immunoSEQ multiplex PCR; TCRdb's copy has only in-frame clones and leaves some out. The sample shows tens of thousands of clones, approximately 70% of them seen only once. Sequenced input: Tregs from blood. Receptor source: a woman aged 35 to 49 in good health. The CDR3 runs from the conserved cysteine through the conserved F or W. D genes are given only for firm matches.

j_call	d_call	v_call	cdr3_aa
TRBJ2-1	.	TRBV18	CASSPGPGRGAQQFF
TRBJ2-5	TRBD2	TRBV7-2	CASSQVGLAGGLETQYF
TRBJ2-5	TRBD1	TRBV14	CASSQRSGTDPLRREKTQYF
TRBJ2-1	TRBD1	TRBV7-7	CASSSGQGPFEQFF
TRBJ2-3	.	TRBV5-4	CASSQAPSDTQYF
TRBJ1-2	.	TRBV19	CASSAGPRTANYGYTF
TRBJ2-3	TRBD2	TRBV13	CASSFTSGRDTQYF
TRBJ1-6	.	TRBV27	CARLGCVDFSSYNSPLHF
TRBJ1-1	TRBD1	TRBV11-1	CASSPGQGGTEAFF
TRBJ1-2	TRBD1	TRBV7-9	CASTPGQGWGYTF
TRBJ2-2	TRBD1	TRBV5-6	CASSRLQGAANTGELFF
TRBJ2-7	.	TRBV29-1	CSVSTGYEQYF
TRBJ1-1	TRBD1	TRBV6-1	CASRQTGGNTEAFF
TRBJ2-1	TRBD2	TRBV13	CASSTSGGVDEQFF
TRBJ1-1	.	TRBV7-2	CASSLAHGGWTEAFF
TRBJ2-3	TRBD2	TRBV19	CASSTSGATDTQYF
TRBJ1-6	TRBD1	TRBV10-1	CASSEWTGGSPLHF
TRBJ2-5	.	TRBV7-2	CASSLWMGQGETQYF
TRBJ2-3	.	TRBV5-1	CASSPGSDTQYF
TRBJ2-1	.	TRBV11-2	CASSSSFF
TRBJ1-4	TRBD1	TRBV7-6	CASSLGTGGEKLFF
TRBJ1-3	.	TRBV7-8	CASSSRAKSSGNTIYF
TRBJ2-5	TRBD1	TRBV10-3	CAIRTGDRDQETQYF
TRBJ2-4	.	TRBV5-1	CASSLPPDSIQYF
TRBJ1-2	.	TRBV2	CASKGTMSYGYTF
TRBJ2-1	.	TRBV2	CASSGLAEEQFF
TRBJ2-2	.	TRBV10-2	CASSVAAGELFF
TRBJ2-5	TRBD2	TRBV6-1	CASSSLAGGLETQYF
TRBJ2-2	.	TRBV5-1	CASSLGRTGELFF
TRBJ2-1	TRBD2	TRBV7-2	CASSFTSALVYEQFF
TRBJ1-2	.	TRBV7-9	CASSLRDFTYGYTF
TRBJ2-5	.	TRBV10-2	CASAGGETQYF
TRBJ1-1	.	TRBV7-9	CASSILGQMNTEAFF
TRBJ2-6	.	TRBV6-1	CASSEQGGFSGANVLTF
TRBJ2-5	TRBD2	TRBV9	CASSPGWAGGPGETQYF
TRBJ1-5	.	TRBV7-9	CASRRNQPQHF
TRBJ2-7	.	TRBV7-2	CASSLGLVPYEQYF
TRBJ2-3	TRBD1	TRBV29-1	CSGRTGGGDTQYF
TRBJ2-6	TRBD1	TRBV27	CASSEIRGPSGANVLTF
TRBJ2-2	.	TRBV5-1	CASSPLNVGRSGTGELFF
TRBJ1-1	.	TRBV18	CASSPTAMNTEAFF
TRBJ2-5	TRBD2	TRBV18	CASSPPGGTQETQYF
TRBJ1-4	.	TRBV14	CASSSTASQGEKLFF
TRBJ2-5	.	TRBV10-1	CASSGGGRETQYF
TRBJ2-2	.	TRBV5-5	CASSWGVTGELFF
TRBJ1-2	.	TRBV27	CASSPSMGAVYGYTF
TRBJ2-7	.	TRBV18	CASSPVGGSYEQYF
TRBJ2-2	.	TRBV7-2	CASIGQNTGELFF
TRBJ1-2	.	TRBV6-6	CASSQGSTNYGYTF
TRBJ2-3	.	TRBV5-1	CASSLLPGGGGSTDTQYF
TRBJ1-1	.	TRBV5-1	CASSVTTNTEAFF
TRBJ2-1	.	TRBV19	CASSIVTSPNEQFF
TRBJ2-6	.	TRBV14	CASSRLGSGANVLTF
TRBJ2-5	TRBD2	TRBV11-2	CASSSEGLAWETQYF
TRBJ2-5	TRBD1	TRBV5-6	CASSFTTGTGGETQYF
TRBJ1-5	.	TRBV19	CASSLQGSNQPQHF